A single TCR beta chain is shown here with its context. As yet, its antigen is unknown. This sample was included in a study of OX40 agonist ivuxolimab in advanced cancers. Method: immunoSEQ multiplex PCR; TCRdb's copy keeps in-frame clones and lacks some. The table lists just over 20,000 clones, over 75% of them singletons. CDR3 length: 13 residues. Germline CDR1 reads MNHEY; CDR2 reads SVGAGI. V shed 5 bases and J shed 0 bases, with 5 bases lying between them. Study results and caveats: CD4+ and CD8+ blood T cells expanded clonally by week 6 at 0.1 to 3.0 mg/kg.

The clonotype was recovered from an adult with an advanced solid tumor such as melanoma, head and neck, liver or kidney cancer. Sequenced material: CD4+ or CD8+ T cells sorted from blood, taken in a trial of the OX40 agonist ivuxolimab. The gene calls are TRBV6-5 and TRBJ2-4; D gene unclear. The CDR3 nucleotides are TGTGCCAGCAGTCCCCAAGCCAAAAACATTCAGTACTTC. Translation: CASSPQAKNIQYF.